The clone carrying this T cell receptor (beta chain) was detected many times. Its target is not known. Trimming left V 6 bases short and J 4 bases short, with 16 bases between. There are 15 residues in the CDR3. Germline loops: CDR1 MDHEN, CDR2 SYDVKM. Over 18 months, lack of ophthalmopathy progression marked Graves' hyperthyroidism as stable. Used for diagnoses were clinical symptoms, serum thyroxine and TRAb, thyroid ultrasound and orbital computed tomography. The data belong to a study of T cells in Graves' hyperthyroidism and ophthalmopathy. Study outcomes and limitations: Most thyroid clonotypes expanded above 0.001 were also detected in blood.

Amplified TCR beta CDR3 regions came from RNA transcripts. During a first-round RT-PCR of the TCR CDR3, the HTBI primer set was used. TCRdb processed the multiplex PCR reads anew with MiXCR; each CDR3 protein has one entry. This sample yields 300,000 to 400,000 distinct CDR3 sequences, of which over 15% are seen a single time; around 47% belongs to the top ten. Specimen: blood. This chain uses TRBV28 with TRBJ1-5; D gene uncertain. The sequence came from a woman between 45 and 65 years old with Graves' hyperthyroidism. The CDR3 DNA reads as TGTGCCAGCAGCTCCGTTGGACGGATAAATCAGCCCCAGCATTTT. Translating it yields CASSSVGRINQPQHF.